These 8 T cell receptor beta chains were all obtained from the same sample, sequenced in a study of blood T cell repertoires in COVID-19. Sequencing was performed with immunoSEQ multiplex PCR; in TCRdb, only in-frame clones are kept and a portion is missing. In the table there are tens of thousands of clones, 75% to 85% of which are singletons. The sequenced material came from peripheral blood. The receptors stem from a human donor in a cohort sampled during active COVID-19.

The chain couples TRBV5-1 to TRBJ2-2; a possible D gene is TRBD2 (5 bases). V was clipped by 2 bases and J by 0 bases, with 8 bases between them. This CDR3 spans 15 amino acids. Germline values: CDR1 SGHRS, CDR2 YFSETQ. In nucleotides, the CDR3 is TGCGCCAGCAGCTTAGCGGAAGCGAACACCGGGGAGCTGTTTTTT. It is translated as CASSLAEANTGELFF.

The CDR3 nucleotides are TGCGCCAGCAGCCAAGGGCACCAAAAAAACATTCAGTACTTC. Translation: CASSQGHQKNIQYF. The chain links TRBV4-3 to TRBJ2-4; no reliable D call. V lost 1 base and J 4 bases, leaving 8 bases between the germline ends. This CDR3 comprises 14 residues. CDR1 LGHNA and CDR2 YSLEER come from the germline V gene.

CDR3: CASSTRQGPAGNTIYF. Written as DNA, the CDR3 is TGTGCCAGTAGTACACGACAGGGCCCGGCGGGAAACACCATATATTTT. The V and J genes are TRBV19 and TRBJ1-3; 7 positions agree with TRBD1. V lost 4 bases, J lost 4 bases, and 10 bases stayed unmatched. Germline CDR1 reads LNHDA; CDR2 reads SQIVND (reference sequence). The CDR3 contains 16 residues.

This clone was counted once. The chain recombines TRBV4-3 with TRBJ1-1, with 9 bases aligning to TRBD1. CDR3 length equals 14 residues. The J segment lost 5 bases and the V segment lost 3 bases, leaving 4 bases of the junction unmatched. The germline CDR1 and CDR2 sequences are LGHNA and YSLEER. The CDR3: CASSQGQGVTEAFF. In nucleotides, the CDR3 is TGCGCCAGCAGCCAGGGACAGGGTGTGACTGAAGCTTTCTTT.

The chain joins TRBV6-2 or TRBV6-3 to TRBJ2-7, with 10 bases lining up with TRBD2. Germline V CDR1 and CDR2: MNHEY, SVGEGT. The V and J ends lost 5 bases and 0 bases, in that order; junction bases with no gene match: 7. The CDR3 is 16 residues long. CDR3 sequence reads: CASSRAGTSDSYEQYF. CDR3 DNA: TGTGCCAGCAGTCGTGCCGGGACTAGCGACTCCTACGAGCAGTACTTC.

The chain uses TRBV2 and TRBJ1-4; weak D call: TRBD1 (5 bases). The germline V gene encodes CDR1 SNHLY and CDR2 FYNNEI. Trimming removed 4 bases at V and 7 bases at J, with 16 bases between. The CDR3 is made up of 15 amino acids. The CDR3 nucleotides read TGTGCCAGCAGTGTGGTTGGGCAGGGAATTGAAAAACTGTTTTTT. It translates to CASSVVGQGIEKLFF.

This clone appeared a few times. CDR3 region: CASSPGTGGLGDNEQFF. In DNA, the CDR3 is TGTGCCAGCAGCCCGGGGACAGGGGGCCTCGGAGACAATGAGCAGTTCTTC. The gene calls are TRBV7-9 and TRBJ2-1, with 12 bases that match TRBD1. The trim removed 5 bases at V and 5 bases at J, leaving 10 bases unmatched. Germline V gene lookup returns CDR1 SEHNR and CDR2 FQNEAQ (reference sequence). The CDR3 is 17 residues long.

This chain connects TRBV5-4 to TRBJ2-7; 8 nucleotides agree with TRBD1. Germline V gene lookup returns CDR1 SGHNT and CDR2 YYREEE (reference sequence). This CDR3 spans 15 amino acids. Trimming at V came to 4 bases and at J to 1 base, leaving 7 bases not matched to a gene. The CDR3 nucleotides read TGTGCCAGCAGCCCCGCGACAGGGGTTTCCTACGAGCAGTACTTC. Amino acids: CASSPATGVSYEQYF.